The next 17 T cell receptor beta chains were all read from a single sample in a study of cytomegalovirus exposure and HLA in healthy donors. It was with 60 Vbeta and 13 Jbeta primers that the PCR ran. This table comes from immunoSEQ multiplex PCR, and its TCRdb copy is limited to in-frame clones, with some not included. Its clone listing holds under 200,000 clones. Specimen: PBMCs. The receptors stem from a man younger than 40 in good health and CMV-seronegative.

The rearrangement joins TRBV2 to TRBJ1-3, with 8 positions matching TRBD1. V shed 8 bases and J 9 bases; nucleotides not matched to a gene: 12. Germline V gene sequence: CDR1 SNHLY, CDR2 FYNNEI. The CDR3 extends over 14 amino acids. In nucleotides, the CDR3 is TGTGCCAGCGGCCGGGACAGGAGTTTTGGCACCATATATTTT. Its translation: CASGRDRSFGTIYF.

The CDR3 DNA sequence: TGTGCCAGCTCCTCGGGACAGGGATCCTGGGAGCAGTACTTC. Translation gives CASSSGQGSWEQYF. This rearrangement joins TRBV18 to TRBJ2-7; TRBD1 agrees at 9 bases. Germline V gene data show CDR1 as KGHSH and CDR2 as LQKENI. The CDR3 loop spans 14 amino acids. V lost 6 bases and J lost 7; bases outside the gene matches: 10.

The gene calls are TRBV12-5 and TRBJ1-3, with D perhaps matching TRBD1 (5 bases). The CDR3 spans 15 residues. V was shortened by 5 bases and J by 0 bases, with 11 bases between the two germline ends. Germline values: CDR1 LGHNT, CDR2 FRNRAP. This CDR3 is CASGTGFSSGNTIYF. The DNA for the CDR3 is TGTGCTAGTGGTACAGGATTCAGCTCTGGAAACACCATATATTTT.

V gene TRBV6-1 combines with J gene TRBJ1-5; D call uncertain. The CDR3 has 15 amino acids. Germline values: CDR1 MNHNS, CDR2 SASEGT. V lost 1 base, J lost 0 bases, and 7 bases lay in between. CDR3 bases: TGTGCCAGCAGTGAAGTTCGGGTTAGCAATCAGCCCCAGCATTTT. Translating it yields CASSEVRVSNQPQHF.

The chain carries TRBV7-6 and TRBJ1-1; D gene ambiguous. Between the trimmed V and J ends, which lost 1 base and 3 bases, there was a span of 6 bases. Germline CDR1 SGHVS, CDR2 FNYEAQ. This CDR3 is built from 13 residues. The CDR3 reads CASSLGGDTEAFF. DNA of the CDR3: TGTGCCAGCAGCTTAGGCGGGGACACTGAAGCTTTCTTT. Together with reference TRBV7-6 and TRBJ1-1, the CDR3 gives the full variable domain: GAGVSQSPRYKVTKRGQDVALRCDPISGHVSLYWYRQALGQGPEFLTYFNYEAQQDKSGLPNDRFSAERPEGSISTLTIQRTEQRDSAMYRCASSLGGDTEAFFGQGTRLTVV.

The genes are TRBV6-1 and TRBJ2-1; D perhaps matches TRBD2 (6 bases). The CDR3 is 15 residues long. The germline CDR1 and CDR2 sequences are MNHNS and SASEGT. With 7 bases removed from V and 5 bases from J, the gap between germline ends came to 18 bases. CDR3 region: CASIYTASVDNEQFF. The CDR3, as DNA: TGTGCCAGCATCTACACGGCTAGCGTCGACAATGAGCAGTTCTTC.

This chain joins TRBV19 and TRBJ1-1; maybe TRBD1 (6 bases). Germline assignment: CDR1 LNHDA and CDR2 SQIVND (reference sequence). The CDR3 loop spans 15 amino acids. V was trimmed by 3 bases and J by 6 bases, leaving 17 bases between them. CDR3 bases: TGTGCCAGTAGTATTCCGGCAGGGGCGTACGCTGAAGCTTTCTTT. Its translation is CASSIPAGAYAEAFF.

The chain couples TRBV6-5 to TRBJ2-7, with D unresolved. This CDR3 is 13 amino acids long. The germline gives CDR1 MNHEY, CDR2 SVGAGI. Trimming left V 4 bases short and J 4 bases short, with 11 bases between. The CDR3 coding sequence is TGTGCCAGCAGTTCCCCTGAGAGTTACGAGCAGTACTTC. It codes for CASSSPESYEQYF.

The rearrangement links TRBV11-1 to TRBJ2-3; 9 bases align to TRBD2. The length of the CDR3 is 17 residues. V lost 1 base, J lost 3 bases, and 8 bases stayed unmatched. Germline CDR1 is SGHAT and CDR2 is FQDESV (reference sequence). CDR3 sequence reads: CASSLVKGSGSTDTQYF. The CDR3 DNA reads TGTGCCAGCAGCTTAGTAAAGGGTAGCGGGAGTACAGATACGCAGTATTTT.

CDR3 sequence: CASSRGVRSGRTDTQYF. For the CDR3, the DNA is TGCGCCAGCAGCCGCGGGGTACGGAGCGGGAGAACAGATACGCAGTATTTT. The rearrangement links TRBV5-1 to TRBJ2-3; TRBD2 matches 8 bases. Per the germline V gene, CDR1 is SGHRS and CDR2 is YFSETQ. After removal of 4 bases from V and 3 bases from J, the junction contained 13 bases not matched to a gene. The CDR3 extends over 17 amino acids. Together with reference TRBV5-1 and TRBJ2-3, the CDR3 gives the full variable domain: KAGVTQTPRYLIKTRGQQVTLSCSPISGHRSVSWYQQTPGQGLQFLFEYFSETQRNKGNFPGRFSGRQFSNSRSEMNVSTLELGDSALYLCASSRGVRSGRTDTQYFGPGTRLTVL.

The chain carries TRBV19 and TRBJ2-7, with a possible D match to TRBD2 (6 bases). CDR3 length equals 14 residues. V gave up 4 bases and J gave up 6 bases, with 16 bases separating them. Germline V lookup: CDR1 LNHDA, CDR2 SQIVND (reference sequence). The CDR3, as DNA: TGTGCCAGTAGTACAATTTTAGGGAGGAGCGAGCAGTACTTC. Protein product: CASSTILGRSEQYF. Complete variable domain (other parts from reference TRBV19 and TRBJ2-7): DGGITQSPKYLFRKEGQNVTLSCEQNLNHDAMYWYRQDPGQGLRLIYYSQIVNDFQKGDIAEGYSVSREKKESFPLTVTSAQKNPTAFYLCASSTILGRSEQYFGPGTRLTVT.

The V call is TRBV28, the J call TRBJ1-1; D may be TRBD1 (6 bases). The length of the CDR3 is 16 residues. The V end lost 2 bases, the J end lost 4 bases, and 17 bases lay between the germline ends. Germline CDR1 MDHEN, CDR2 SYDVKM. The CDR3 region is CASSLNVITGRTEAFF. CDR3 sequence (DNA): TGTGCCAGCAGTTTAAATGTAATAACAGGGCGCACTGAAGCTTTCTTT. Combining the CDR3 with reference TRBV28 and TRBJ1-1 gives the whole variable domain DVKVTQSSRYLVKRTGEKVFLECVQDMDHENMFWYRQDPGLGLRLIYFSYDVKMKEKGDIPEGYSVSREKKERFSLILESASTNQTSMYLCASSLNVITGRTEAFFGQGTRLTVV.

The chain combines TRBV5-1 with TRBJ2-1, with 9 bases aligning to TRBD1. Per germline, CDR1 SGHRS and CDR2 YFSETQ. J gave up 1 base and V 4 bases, and 3 bases lay outside the gene matches. The CDR3 runs to 15 residues. The CDR3 spells CASSPTGGSYNEQFF. In nucleotides, the CDR3 is TGCGCCAGCAGCCCGACAGGGGGATCCTACAATGAGCAGTTCTTC.

The chain is built from TRBV29-1 and TRBJ2-1; D gene unclear. The CDR3 runs 14 residues. CDR1 and CDR2 (germline): SQVTM, ANQGSEA. Trimming took off 5 bases at V and 6 bases at J, with 17 bases between the two ends. CDR3 in DNA: TGCAGCGTTAAGTCACAAGCTTGGGCCAATGAGCAGTTCTTC. Amino acids: CSVKSQAWANEQFF.

The rearrangement links TRBV18 to TRBJ2-5; the match to TRBD1 covers 8 bases. CDR3 length equals 15 residues. Germline trimming cut 3 bases from V and 5 bases from J; bases unmatched to any gene: 8. CDR1 is KGHSH, CDR2 LQKENI, per germline. CDR3 nucleotides: TGTGCCAGCTCACCGACAGGGGTTACTCTTGAGACCCAGTACTTC. Protein product: CASSPTGVTLETQYF.

The chain joins TRBV7-2 to TRBJ2-2; 8 positions match TRBD2. CDR1 and CDR2 from the germline V gene are SGHTA and FQGNSA. The J segment lost 3 bases and the V segment lost 4 bases, leaving 7 bases of the junction unmatched. The CDR3 length is 16 residues. CDR3 in DNA: TGTGCCAGCAGCTGGAGCGGGAGCACGGACACCGGGGAGCTGTTTTTT. Encoded protein: CASSWSGSTDTGELFF.

The chain employs TRBV11-2 and TRBJ2-7, with TRBD1 matching 7 bases. V lost 4 bases and J lost 5; bases outside the gene matches: 11. The CDR3 extends over 15 amino acids. Germline CDR1 and CDR2: SGHAT and FQNNGV. This chain's CDR3 is CASSSTGQRTDEQYF. The CDR3 DNA is TGTGCCAGCAGCTCCACGGGACAGAGAACCGACGAGCAGTACTTC.